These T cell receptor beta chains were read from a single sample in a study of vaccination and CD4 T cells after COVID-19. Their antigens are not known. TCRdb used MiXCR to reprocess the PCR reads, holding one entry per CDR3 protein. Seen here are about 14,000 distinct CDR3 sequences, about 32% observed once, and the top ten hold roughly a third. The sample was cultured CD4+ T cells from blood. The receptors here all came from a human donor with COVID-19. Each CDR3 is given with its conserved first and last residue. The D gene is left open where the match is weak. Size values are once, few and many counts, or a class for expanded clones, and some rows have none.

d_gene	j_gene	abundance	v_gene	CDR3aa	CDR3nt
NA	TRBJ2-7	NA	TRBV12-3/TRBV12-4	CASSNRDEQYF	TGTGCCAGCAGCAACAGGGACGAGCAGTACTTC
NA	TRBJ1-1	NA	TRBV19	CASSPPAATEAFF	TGTGCCAGTAGTCCTCCAGCAGCAACTGAAGCTTTCTTT
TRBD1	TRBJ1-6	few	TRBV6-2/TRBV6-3	CASSLGTGGNSPLHF	TGTGCCAGCAGTTTGGGGACAGGGGGAAATTCACCCCTCCACTTT
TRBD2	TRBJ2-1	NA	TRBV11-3	CASSSNRGGHEQFF	TGTGCCAGCAGCTCCAACCGGGGAGGGCATGAGCAGTTCTTC
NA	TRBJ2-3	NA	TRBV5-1	CASSLTSAGTDTQYF	TGCGCCAGCAGCTTGACGAGTGCGGGCACAGATACGCAGTATTTT
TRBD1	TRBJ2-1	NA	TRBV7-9	CASSLRTGGFDEQFF	TGTGCCAGCAGTCTCCGGACAGGGGGCTTCGATGAGCAGTTCTTC
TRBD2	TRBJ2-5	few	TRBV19	CASSPIRAGGREETQYF	TGTGCCAGTAGTCCAATCCGAGCGGGGGGGCGAGAAGAGACCCAGTACTTC
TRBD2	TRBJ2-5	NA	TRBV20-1	CSAPPGASGGTLETQYF	TGCAGTGCCCCCCCGGGGGCTAGCGGGGGGACCTTAGAGACCCAGTACTTC
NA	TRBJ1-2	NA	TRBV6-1	CASNAGYGYTF	TGTGCCAGCAACGCGGGCTATGGCTACACCTTC
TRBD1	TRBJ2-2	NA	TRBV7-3	CASSLRGTGNTGELFF	TGTGCCAGCAGCTTACGGGGGACAGGGAACACCGGGGAGCTGTTTTTT
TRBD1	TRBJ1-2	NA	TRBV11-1	CASSQRTGPTENGYTF	TGTGCCAGCAGCCAAAGGACAGGACCTACGGAGAATGGCTACACCTTC
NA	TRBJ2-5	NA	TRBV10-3	CAISESVEETQYF	TGTGCCATCAGTGAGTCGGTTGAAGAGACCCAGTACTTC
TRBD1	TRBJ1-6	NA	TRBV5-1	CASSFGQGESPLHF	TGCGCCAGCAGCTTCGGACAGGGCGAATCACCCCTCCACTTT
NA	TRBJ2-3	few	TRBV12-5	CASGLVLGAITDTQYF	TGTGCTAGTGGTTTGGTACTTGGAGCAATAACAGATACGCAGTATTTT
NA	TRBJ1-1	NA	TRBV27	CTSSTGQFRKAFF	TGTACCAGCAGTACAGGACAGTTTCGGAAAGCTTTCTTT
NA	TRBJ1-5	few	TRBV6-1	CATRTRDGRNQPQHF	TGTGCCACCCGGACCAGGGACGGGCGCAATCAGCCCCAGCATTTT
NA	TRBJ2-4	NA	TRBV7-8	CASSSRRPPPLIQYF	TGTGCCAGCAGCTCACGCCGTCCACCTCCTCTGATTCAGTACTTC
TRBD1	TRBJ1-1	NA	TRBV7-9	CASSGQTGGWTEAFF	TGTGCCAGCAGCGGCCAAACAGGGGGCTGGACTGAAGCTTTCTTT
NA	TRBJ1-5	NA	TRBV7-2	CASSLDAGNQPQHF	TGTGCCAGCAGCTTAGATGCGGGCAATCAGCCCCAGCATTTT
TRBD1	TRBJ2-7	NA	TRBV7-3	CASSWGQGGEQYF	TGTGCCAGCAGCTGGGGACAGGGAGGCGAGCAGTACTTC
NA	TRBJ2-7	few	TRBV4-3	CASSQDQSGAREQYF	TGCGCCAGCAGCCAAGATCAATCGGGGGCGCGGGAGCAGTACTTC
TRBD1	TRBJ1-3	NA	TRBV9	CASSPRSTGARGNTIYF	TGTGCCAGCAGCCCCCGTTCGACAGGGGCGAGAGGAAACACCATATATTTT
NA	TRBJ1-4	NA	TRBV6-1	CASSGANEKLFF	TGTGCCAGCAGTGGGGCTAATGAAAAACTGTTTTTT
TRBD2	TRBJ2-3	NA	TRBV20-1	CSARDGASGGVGPDTQYF	TGCAGTGCTAGAGACGGGGCTAGCGGGGGGGTGGGCCCAGATACGCAGTATTTT
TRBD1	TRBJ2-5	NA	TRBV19	CASRRQGMETQYF	TGTGCCAGTAGGAGACAGGGGATGGAGACCCAGTACTTC
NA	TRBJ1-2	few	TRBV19	CASRSREALNYGYTF	TGTGCCAGTAGGTCCAGGGAGGCCCTAAACTATGGCTACACCTTC
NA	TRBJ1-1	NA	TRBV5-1	CASRTGANTEALF	TGCGCCAGCAGGACGGGGGCGAACACTGAAGCTTTGTTT
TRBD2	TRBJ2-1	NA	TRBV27	CASRHQSAGGVNEQFF	TGTGCCAGCAGGCACCAATCCGCGGGGGGGGTAAATGAGCAGTTCTTC
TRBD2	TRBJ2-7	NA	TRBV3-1	CASSQNSGGVYEQYF	TGTGCCAGCAGCCAGAATAGCGGGGGGGTCTACGAGCAGTACTTC
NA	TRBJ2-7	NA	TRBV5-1	CASSTGQGAVFYEQYF	TGCGCCAGCAGCACGGGACAAGGGGCCGTATTCTACGAGCAGTACTTC
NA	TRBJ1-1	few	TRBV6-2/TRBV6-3	CASRIQDRPNTEAFF	TGTGCCAGCAGAATTCAAGACAGGCCGAACACTGAAGCTTTCTTT
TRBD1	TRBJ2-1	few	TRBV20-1	CSAQRGQGNHNEQFF	TGCAGTGCGCAAAGGGGACAGGGGAACCACAATGAGCAGTTCTTC
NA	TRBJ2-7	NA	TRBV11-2	CASTNQTSMYLCASLDRGLDEQYF	NA
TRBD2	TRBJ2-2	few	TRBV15	CATSVRRGGAGTGELFF	TGTGCCACCAGCGTCCGACGCGGGGGGGCGGGGACCGGGGAGCTGTTTTTT
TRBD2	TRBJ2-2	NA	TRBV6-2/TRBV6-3	CASSPPRGGSGELFF	TGTGCCAGCAGTCCCCCCCGGGGGGGCTCCGGGGAGCTGTTTTTT
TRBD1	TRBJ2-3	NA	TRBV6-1	CASRKTGDSTDTQYF	TGTGCCAGCAGGAAAACAGGGGACAGCACAGATACGCAGTATTTT
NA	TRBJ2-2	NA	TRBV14	CASSQVGRNTGELFF	TGTGCCAGCAGCCAAGTCGGCCGGAACACCGGGGAGCTGTTTTTT
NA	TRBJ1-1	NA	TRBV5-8	CASSLGPRTAEAFF	TGTGCCAGCAGCTTAGGCCCGAGGACAGCTGAAGCTTTCTTT
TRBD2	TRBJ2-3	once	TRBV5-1	CASSFSRTSGEVPDTQYF	TGCGCCAGCAGCTTCTCACGGACTAGCGGGGAGGTACCAGATACGCAGTATTTT
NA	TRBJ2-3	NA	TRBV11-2	CASRREVAQSTDTQYF	TGTGCCAGCAGACGAGAGGTAGCGCAAAGCACAGATACGCAGTATTTT
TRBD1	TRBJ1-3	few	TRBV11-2	CASSARQGSSGNTIYF	TGTGCCAGCAGCGCCCGACAGGGTTCGAGTGGAAACACCATATATTTT
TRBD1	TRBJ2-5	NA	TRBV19	CASSIADRGQETQYF	TGTGCCAGTAGTATTGCGGACAGGGGGCAAGAGACCCAGTACTTC
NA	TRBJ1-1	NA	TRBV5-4	CASSLQSNTEAFF	TGTGCCAGCAGCCTACAGAGTAACACTGAAGCTTTCTTT
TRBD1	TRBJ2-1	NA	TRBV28	CASSSDRGRNNEQFF	TGTGCCAGCAGCTCCGACAGGGGGCGCAACAATGAGCAGTTCTTC
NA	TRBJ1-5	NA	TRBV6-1	CASSPVTSNQPQHF	TGTGCCAGCAGTCCGGTCACGTCCAATCAGCCCCAGCATTTT
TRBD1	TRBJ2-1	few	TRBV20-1	CSARVPGQESSYNEQFF	TGCAGTGCTAGAGTCCCTGGACAGGAGAGCTCCTACAATGAGCAGTTCTTC
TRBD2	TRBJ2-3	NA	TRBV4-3	CASSHRTSGNTDTQYF	TGCGCCAGCAGCCATCGGACTAGCGGGAACACAGATACGCAGTATTTT
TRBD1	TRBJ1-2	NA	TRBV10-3	CAIRGTGDFYGYTF	TGTGCCATCAGGGGGACAGGGGACTTCTATGGCTACACCTTC
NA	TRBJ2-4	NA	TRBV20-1	CSAGLTIAKNIQYF	TGCAGTGCGGGGCTTACTATAGCCAAAAACATTCAGTACTTC
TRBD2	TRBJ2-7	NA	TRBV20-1	CSARARLAGPYEQYF	TGCAGTGCTAGAGCCCGACTAGCGGGGCCCTACGAGCAGTACTTC
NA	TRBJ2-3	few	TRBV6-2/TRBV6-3	CASSYSIRLAGTDTQYF	TGTGCCAGCAGTTACTCGATTCGACTGGCTGGCACAGATACGCAGTATTTT
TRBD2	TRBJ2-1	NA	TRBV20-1	CSARESGGTYNERFF	TGCAGTGCTAGGGAAAGCGGGGGGACTTACAATGAGCGGTTCTTC
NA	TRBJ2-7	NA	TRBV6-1	CASSEGGPYEQYF	TGCGCCAGCAGTGAGGGGGGCCCTTACGAGCAGTACTTC
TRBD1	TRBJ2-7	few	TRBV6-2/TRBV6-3	CASSYGTGLDYEQYF	TGTGCCAGCAGTTACGGGACAGGGCTAGACTACGAGCAGTACTTC
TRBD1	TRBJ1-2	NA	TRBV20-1	CSARDAGTVWFGYTF	TGCAGTGCTAGGGATGCCGGGACAGTGTGGTTTGGCTACACCTTC
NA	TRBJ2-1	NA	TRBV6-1	CAASGKVSNEQFF	TGTGCCGCCTCCGGGAAGGTTTCCAATGAGCAGTTCTTC
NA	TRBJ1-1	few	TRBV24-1	CASYKSLWKAFF	TGTGCCTCCTATAAGAGTTTGTGGAAAGCTTTCTTT